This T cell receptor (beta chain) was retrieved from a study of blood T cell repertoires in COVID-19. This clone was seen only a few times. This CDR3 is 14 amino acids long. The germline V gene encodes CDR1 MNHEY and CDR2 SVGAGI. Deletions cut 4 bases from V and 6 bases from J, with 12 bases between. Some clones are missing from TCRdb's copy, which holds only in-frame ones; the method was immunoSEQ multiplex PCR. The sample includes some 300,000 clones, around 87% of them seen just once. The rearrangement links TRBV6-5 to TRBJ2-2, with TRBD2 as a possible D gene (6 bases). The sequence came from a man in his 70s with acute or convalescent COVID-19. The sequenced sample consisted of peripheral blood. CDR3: CASSFISGAGELFF. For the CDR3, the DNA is TGTGCCAGCAGTTTTATTAGCGGAGCCGGGGAGCTGTTTTTT.